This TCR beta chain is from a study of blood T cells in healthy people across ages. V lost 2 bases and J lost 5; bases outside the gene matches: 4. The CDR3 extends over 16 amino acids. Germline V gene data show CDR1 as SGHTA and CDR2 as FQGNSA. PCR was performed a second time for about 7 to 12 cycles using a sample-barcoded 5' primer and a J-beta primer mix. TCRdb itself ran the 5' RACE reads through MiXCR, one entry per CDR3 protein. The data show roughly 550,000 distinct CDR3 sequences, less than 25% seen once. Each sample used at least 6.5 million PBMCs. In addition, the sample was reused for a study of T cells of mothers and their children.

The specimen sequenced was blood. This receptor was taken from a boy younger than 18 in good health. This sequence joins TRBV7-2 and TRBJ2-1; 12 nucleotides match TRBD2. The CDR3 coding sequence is TGTGCCAGCAGCTTATTTCGACTAGCGGGGGACAATGAGCAGTTCTTC. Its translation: CASSLFRLAGDNEQFF.